The clone carrying this T cell receptor (beta chain) was observed many times. Its antigen is unidentified. The V gene's germline CDR1 is MNHEY and CDR2 SVGAGI. V lost 7 bases and J lost 8; bases outside the gene matches: 20. The CDR3 has 18 residues. This specimen comes from a study of identical twins. TCRdb re-called the 5' RACE reads with MiXCR, one entry per CDR3 protein. The sample lists around 340,000 distinct CDR3 sequences, around 9.7% occurring once. Findings of the study overall: Invariant populations such as MAIT and iNKT cells could partly muddle zero-insertion analyses. Abundant beta clonotypes from cord blood bore fewer insertions; memory repertoires lacked this pattern. Out-of-frame alpha sequences common to twins were enriched for low generation probability. Beta out-of-frame sequences showed weaker excess sharing between twins.

Material: naive T cells sorted from blood. This clonotype was obtained from a woman in her forties or fifties in good health. This sequence joins TRBV6-5 and TRBJ2-3; 11 bases agree with TRBD2. CDR3 nucleotide sequence: TGTGCCAGCACCTCTTCAACGGGACTAGCGGTGCTCGGGGGTACGCAGTATTTT. It encodes CASTSSTGLAVLGGTQYF.